The subject of this entry is one TCR beta chain. Sequenced by immunoSEQ multiplex PCR; TCRdb stores in-frame clones only, minus some. The sample records a few thousand clones, 90% to 97% being singletons. These data originate in a study of blood T cell dynamics during melanoma immunotherapy. Time point: week 3, after first cycle of checkpoint inhibitor. V was cut by 7 bases and J by 5 bases, with 18 bases left in between. Per germline, CDR1 MDHEN and CDR2 SYDVKM. This CDR3 spans 15 amino acids. The receptor's source is a human donor with melanoma. This chain joins TRBV28 and TRBJ2-1; maybe TRBD2 (5 bases). Sample: effector memory CD8+ T cells from blood, taken from a patient treated with checkpoint blockade. The CDR3 region is CASTRTSGRNNEQFF. CDR3 nucleotides: TGTGCCAGCACCCGAACTAGTGGAAGAAACAATGAGCAGTTCTTC.